These 5 T cell receptor beta chains were sequenced from one sample in a study of beta chain features in type 1 diabetes. The authors reverse transcribed all of the isolated RNA, so sequencing captured expressed TCRB transcripts. The method was immunoSEQ multiplex PCR; TCRdb's version includes in-frame clones alone and lacks a portion of them. This sample has 250,000 to 350,000 clones; around 13% occur once, and the top ten carry roughly 6.7%. The sample was central memory CD4+ T cells from blood. The origin of the receptors is a man aged 25-40 years in good health.

This clone was found a few times. The chain links TRBV6-6 to TRBJ2-1; 9 bases align to TRBD2. Germline V gene lookup returns CDR1 MNHNY and CDR2 SVGAGI (reference sequence). The CDR3 contains 14 residues. Trimming at V came to 6 bases and at J to 10 bases, leaving 10 bases not matched to a gene. CDR3 DNA: TGTGCCAGCAGGGCGGGGGGGGACCTAAGAGAGCAGTTCTTC. Amino acids: CASRAGGDLREQFF.

A few counts support this clone. V and J are TRBV5-6 and TRBJ1-2; 7 positions match TRBD1. CDR3 length: 14 amino acids. Germline V gene sequence: CDR1 SGHDT, CDR2 YYEEEE. J lost 7 bases, V lost 2 bases, and 8 bases had no gene match. The CDR3 spells CASSFSTGFIGYTF. The CDR3 DNA sequence: TGTGCCAGCAGCTTCTCGACAGGGTTCATTGGCTACACCTTC.

This clone came up a few times. The chain is built from TRBV5-5 and TRBJ2-2; no firm D call. The germline gives CDR1 SGHKS, CDR2 YYEKEE (reference sequence). CDR3 size: 14 residues. With 7 bases removed from V and 5 bases from J, the gap between germline ends came to 15 bases. The CDR3 DNA follows: TGTGCCAGCTGTGTCCTTCCGCAGACCGGGGAGCTGTTTTTT. Protein product: CASCVLPQTGELFF.

This clone was seen ten or more times. The J gene is TRBJ2-1, the V gene TRBV5-1; a possible D gene is TRBD1 (5 bases). V was pared by 5 bases and J by 9 bases, with 12 bases between. Germline values: CDR1 SGHRS, CDR2 YFSETQ. This CDR3 region has 12 residues. The CDR3 DNA sequence: TGCGCCAGCAGTGAACAGGCCACTGAGCAGTTCTTC. It specifies CASSEQATEQFF.

V usage is TRBV7-2 and J usage is TRBJ1-1; tentative D call: TRBD1 (5 bases). With 5 bases removed from V and 4 bases from J, the gap between germline ends came to 14 bases. Germline V gene data show CDR1 as SGHTA and CDR2 as FQGNSA. The CDR3 contains 14 residues. The CDR3 is CASSLELGVTEAFF. DNA for the CDR3: TGTGCCAGCAGCCTCGAGCTGGGGGTCACTGAAGCTTTCTTT.